This T cell receptor (beta chain) originates from a study of blood T cell repertoires in COVID-19. As for the study in general: From T cells, B-cell-depleted T cells, or PBMCs came the material, which was cDNA or gDNA.

With V trimmed by 6 bases and J by 6 bases, 8 bases remained unmatched. The germline CDR1 and CDR2 sequences are SGHRS and YFSETQ. The CDR3 runs to 13 residues. Per the original data handling: Estimation of nucleated cell counts relied on the amplification of reference gene primers. Assay: immunoSEQ multiplex PCR; the TCRdb copy retains only in-frame clones and omits some. The V and J calls and clone size are taken from that table; D and trimming were inferred from the DNA. The repertoire holds around 140,000 clones, with roughly 90% as singletons. The sample comprised peripheral blood. The V gene is TRBV5-1, the J gene TRBJ1-2; 7 nucleotides match TRBD1. The clonotype comes from a man aged 65-85 years with active COVID-19. DNA of the CDR3: TGCGCCAGCACTCCAGGGGGTTCCCATGGCTACACCTTC. Its translation is CASTPGGSHGYTF.